This T cell receptor beta chain emerged from a study of neoadjuvant anti-PD-1 for oral cavity cancer. Produced via immunoSEQ multiplex PCR; TCRdb's table is partial and in-frame only. Counted here are roughly 10,000 clones, around three fifths occurring once; the ten biggest clones make up around 7.8%. CDR3 length: 13 amino acids. The germline V gene has CDR1 LNHDA and CDR2 SQIVND (reference sequence). Trimming removed 8 bases at V and 0 bases at J, with 10 bases between. The table lists this clone with a count of one. The time point: after neoadjuvant nivolumab, at surgical resection. This clonotype was sampled from a person aged 35-79 years with oral cavity squamous cell carcinoma. This specimen consisted of tumor tissue, obtained after nivolumab (anti-PD-1) treatment. V usage is TRBV19 and J usage is TRBJ1-1; D ambiguous. This CDR3 is CASSTSMNTEAFF. DNA of the CDR3: TGTGCCAGTTCCACGAGCATGAACACTGAAGCTTTCTTT.